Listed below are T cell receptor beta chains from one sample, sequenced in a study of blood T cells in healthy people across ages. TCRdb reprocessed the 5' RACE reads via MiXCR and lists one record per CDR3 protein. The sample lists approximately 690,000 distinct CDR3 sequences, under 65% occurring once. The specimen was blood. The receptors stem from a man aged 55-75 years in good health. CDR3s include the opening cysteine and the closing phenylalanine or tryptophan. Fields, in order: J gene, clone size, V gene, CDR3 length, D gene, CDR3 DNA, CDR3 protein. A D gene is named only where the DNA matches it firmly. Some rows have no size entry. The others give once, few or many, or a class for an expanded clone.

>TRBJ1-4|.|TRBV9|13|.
TGTGCCAGCAAAGGGGTCCGGGATGAAAAACTGTTTTTT
CASKGVRDEKLFF
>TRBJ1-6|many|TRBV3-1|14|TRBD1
TGTGCCAGTTCCGGATCCGCAGGCCGGGACAGTCTCCACTTT
CASSGSAGRDSLHF
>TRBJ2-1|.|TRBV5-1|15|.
TGCGCCAGCAGCTTGGCGCTGGGGCGCTACAATGAGCAGTTCTTC
CASSLALGRYNEQFF
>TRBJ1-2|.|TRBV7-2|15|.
TGTGCCAGCAGCCCCCCGGGGATTCACCGATATGGCTACACCTTC
CASSPPGIHRYGYTF
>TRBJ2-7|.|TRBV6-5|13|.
TGTGCCAGCAATCGGGGGGCCTCCTACGAGCAGTACTTC
CASNRGASYEQYF
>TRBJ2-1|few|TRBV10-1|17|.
TGCGCCAGCAGTGAGTCGAGGCAGTCTACTAACTACAATGAGCAGTTCTTC
CASSESRQSTNYNEQFF
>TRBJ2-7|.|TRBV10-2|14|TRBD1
TGCGCCAGCAGTGGGACAGGGGTCCGGAACGAGCAGTACTTC
CASSGTGVRNEQYF
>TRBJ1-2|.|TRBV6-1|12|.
TGTGCCAGCAGTGAAATCGGTTTGAGCTACACCTTC
CASSEIGLSYTF
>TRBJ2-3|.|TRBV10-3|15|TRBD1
TGTGCCATCAGTGAGTCGAACAGGGGGGCAGATACGCAGTATTTT
CAISESNRGADTQYF
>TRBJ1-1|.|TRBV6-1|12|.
TGTGCCAGCCGGAGGACAGCCCGAGAAGCTTTCTTT
CASRRTAREAFF
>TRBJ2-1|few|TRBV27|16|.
TGTGCCAGCAGTTTATCGATGGGGAGCTCCTACAATGAGCAGTTCTTC
CASSLSMGSSYNEQFF
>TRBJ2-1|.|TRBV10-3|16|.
TGTGCCATCAGTGGGCACGGGGGGCAGGGGGCAAATGAGCAGTTCTTC
CAISGHGGQGANEQFF
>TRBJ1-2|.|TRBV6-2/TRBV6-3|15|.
TGTGCCAGCAGTTACTCTCAGGGAGGAAACTATGGCTACACCTTC
CASSYSQGGNYGYTF
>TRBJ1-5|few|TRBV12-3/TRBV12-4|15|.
TGTGCCAGCAGCCGTAGAGGGGACGGCAATCAGCCCCAGCATTTT
CASSRRGDGNQPQHF
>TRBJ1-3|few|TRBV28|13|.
TGTGCCAGCAGGCAAAGCTCTGGAAACACCATATATTTT
CASRQSSGNTIYF
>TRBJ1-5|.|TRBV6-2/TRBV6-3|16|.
TGTGCCAGCAGTTACTCGATCCGCAGGGCTGACCAGCCCCAGCATTTT
CASSYSIRRADQPQHF
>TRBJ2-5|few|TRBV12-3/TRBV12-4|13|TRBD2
TGTGCCAGCAGCTTAGGGACTAAAGAGACCCAGTACTTC
CASSLGTKETQYF
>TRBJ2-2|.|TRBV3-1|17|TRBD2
TGTGCCAGCAGCCGGGGACTAGCGGGGGGATCTACCGGGGAGCTGTTTTTT
CASSRGLAGGSTGELFF
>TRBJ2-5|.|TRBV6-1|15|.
TGTGCCAGTCAGCCCCGGGACGGGGTTTGGGAGACCCAGTACTTC
CASQPRDGVWETQYF
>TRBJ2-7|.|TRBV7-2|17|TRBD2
TGTGCCAGCAGCTTAGGGGTTAGCGGGAGGGCCACCTACGAGCAGTACTTC
CASSLGVSGRATYEQYF
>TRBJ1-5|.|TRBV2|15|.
TGTGCCAGCAGTGAAGAGAGCAGGGCCAGGCAGCCCCAGCATTTT
CASSEESRARQPQHF
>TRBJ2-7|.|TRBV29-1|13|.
TGCAGCGTTGTTTCCCCTGGACTATACGAGCAGTACTTC
CSVVSPGLYEQYF
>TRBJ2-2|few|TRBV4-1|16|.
TGCGCCAGCAGCCAAAGCTTTGTCGGGGCCACCGGGGAGCTGTTTTTT
CASSQSFVGATGELFF
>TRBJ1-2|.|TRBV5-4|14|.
TGTGCCAGCAGCCCCTCTTCGGGGCTCTATGGCTACACCTTC
CASSPSSGLYGYTF
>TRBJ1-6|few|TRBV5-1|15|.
TGCGCCAGCAGCTTGGGTACCCGTTCTGAATCACCCCTCCACTTT
CASSLGTRSESPLHF
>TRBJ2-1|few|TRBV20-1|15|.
TGCAGTGCTCGTAGCGGCCGCAGCTCCTACAAGGAGCAGTTCTTC
CSARSGRSSYKEQFF
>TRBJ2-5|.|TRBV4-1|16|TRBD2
TGCGCCAGCAGCCAAGATCTGGGAGGGAGCTACAATGAGCAGTACTTC
CASSQDLGGSYNEQYF
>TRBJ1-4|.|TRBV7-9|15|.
TGTGCCAGCAGCTCCTGGATGGCAACTAATGAAAAACTGTTTTTT
CASSSWMATNEKLFF
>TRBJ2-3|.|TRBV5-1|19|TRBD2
TGCGCCAGCAGCTTAGGACTAGCTTCACGTCACCTACACACAGATACGCAGTATTTT
CASSLGLASRHLHTDTQYF
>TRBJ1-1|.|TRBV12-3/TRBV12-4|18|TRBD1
TGTGCCAGCAGCACCGGACAGGGGGCGATGAGGAAAAACACTGAAGCTTTCTTT
CASSTGQGAMRKNTEAFF
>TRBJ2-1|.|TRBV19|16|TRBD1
TGTGCCAGTAGTGCCCCAGGGGGTAACCGATACAATGAGCAGTTCTTC
CASSAPGGNRYNEQFF
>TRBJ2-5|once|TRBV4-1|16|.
TGCGCCAGCAGCCAAGATCAGGTGGGGTATCAAGAGACCCAGTACTTC
CASSQDQVGYQETQYF
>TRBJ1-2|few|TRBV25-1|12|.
TGTGCCAGCAGCGGAGGCACCTATGGCTACACCTTC
CASSGGTYGYTF
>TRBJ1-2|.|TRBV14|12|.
TGTGCCAGCAGCCCCGTGGGGGGAAGCTACACCTTC
CASSPVGGSYTF
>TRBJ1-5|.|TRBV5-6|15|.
TGTGCCAGCAGCGAAGGGACACTTAGCAATCAGCCCCAGCATTTT
CASSEGTLSNQPQHF
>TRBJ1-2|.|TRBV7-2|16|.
TGTGCCAGCAGCTTGCCTGGGAGGGATCTTAACTATGGCTACACCTTC
CASSLPGRDLNYGYTF
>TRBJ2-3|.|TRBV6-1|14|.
TGTGCCAGCAAATCGGGGCAGAACACAGATACGCAGTATTTT
CASKSGQNTDTQYF
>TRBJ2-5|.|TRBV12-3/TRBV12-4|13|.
TGTGCCAGCAGGCCCCCGGGGGCCCACGGGCAGTACTTC
CASRPPGAHGQYF
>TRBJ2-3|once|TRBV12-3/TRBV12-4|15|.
TGTGCCAGCAGTCAGGGACCCCGACTCACAGATACGCAGTATTTT
CASSQGPRLTDTQYF
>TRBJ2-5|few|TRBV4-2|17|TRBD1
TGTGCCAGCAGCGAGGGGGCTAGCAGGGGGCCGGAAGAGACCCAGTACTTC
CASSEGASRGPEETQYF
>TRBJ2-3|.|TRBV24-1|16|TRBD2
TGTGCCACCAGTGCCCCCCGGACTAGGTCGTCGTATACGCAGTATTTT
CATSAPRTRSSYTQYF
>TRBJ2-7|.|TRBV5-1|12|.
TGCGCCAGCAGCAAGGTGGGGGACGAGCAGTACTTC
CASSKVGDEQYF
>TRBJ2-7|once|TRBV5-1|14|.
TGCGCCAGCAGCCTGGGCTGGCAGTCCTACGAGCAGTACTTC
CASSLGWQSYEQYF
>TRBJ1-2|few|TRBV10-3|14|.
TGTGCCATCAGTGAGTCTGGGGTACGCTATGGCTACACCTTC
CAISESGVRYGYTF
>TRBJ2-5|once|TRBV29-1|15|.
TGCAGCGTTGAAGTTCCCGGGGGCCGAGGTGAGACCCAGTACTTC
CSVEVPGGRGETQYF